Below are 4 T cell receptor beta chains sequenced from a single sample in a study of cytotoxic CD8 clonotypes in ibrutinib-treated CLL. Profiling relied on immunoSEQ multiplex PCR, and the TCRdb table lists in-frame clones only, not all of them. The profile shows around 29,000 clones, around 63% of them singletons. The sample in question was PBMCs, obtained after 24 months of ibrutinib treatment. The receptors were sampled from a human donor with chronic lymphocytic leukemia.

The chain has TRBV5-1 and TRBJ2-2; 9 nucleotides agree with TRBD2. Germline V CDR1 and CDR2: SGHRS, YFSETQ. The length of the CDR3 is 15 residues. After removal of 4 bases from V and 10 bases from J, the junction contained 11 bases not matched to a gene. CDR3 DNA: TGCGCCAGCAGCCCCACCGCGGCGGGGGGGGTGGAGCTGTTTTTT. Its translation is CASSPTAAGGVELFF.

This chain joins TRBV5-1 and TRBJ2-5, with D perhaps TRBD1 (5 bases). Between the trimmed V and J ends, which lost 4 bases and 5 bases, there was a span of 9 bases. Looked up from germline, CDR1 is SGHRS and CDR2 is YFSETQ. CDR3 length: 12 amino acids. The CDR3 sequence is CASSLGRETQYF. CDR3 coding DNA: TGCGCCAGCAGCCTGGGGCGGGAGACCCAGTACTTC.

The chain is built from TRBV6-5 and TRBJ2-5, with D unresolved. The germline V and J ends were trimmed by 0 bases and 3 bases, with 5 bases remaining between them. The CDR3 is 13 amino acids. CDR1 is MNHEY, CDR2 SVGAGI, per germline. CDR3 in DNA: TGTGCCAGCAGTTACTCTACGGAAGAGACCCAGTACTTC. Translating gives CASSYSTEETQYF.

For this clone: This sample also contains other DNA sequences that code for the same CDR3. This CDR3 reads CASSPRQGTYEQYF. CDR3 coding DNA: TGTGCCAGCTCACCGCGACAGGGTACCTACGAGCAGTACTTC. The J gene is TRBJ2-7, the V gene TRBV18; 7 bases map to TRBD1. V dropped 3 bases and J dropped 2; count of bases not matched to a gene: 4. The CDR3 spans 14 residues. The germline gives CDR1 KGHSH, CDR2 LQKENI.